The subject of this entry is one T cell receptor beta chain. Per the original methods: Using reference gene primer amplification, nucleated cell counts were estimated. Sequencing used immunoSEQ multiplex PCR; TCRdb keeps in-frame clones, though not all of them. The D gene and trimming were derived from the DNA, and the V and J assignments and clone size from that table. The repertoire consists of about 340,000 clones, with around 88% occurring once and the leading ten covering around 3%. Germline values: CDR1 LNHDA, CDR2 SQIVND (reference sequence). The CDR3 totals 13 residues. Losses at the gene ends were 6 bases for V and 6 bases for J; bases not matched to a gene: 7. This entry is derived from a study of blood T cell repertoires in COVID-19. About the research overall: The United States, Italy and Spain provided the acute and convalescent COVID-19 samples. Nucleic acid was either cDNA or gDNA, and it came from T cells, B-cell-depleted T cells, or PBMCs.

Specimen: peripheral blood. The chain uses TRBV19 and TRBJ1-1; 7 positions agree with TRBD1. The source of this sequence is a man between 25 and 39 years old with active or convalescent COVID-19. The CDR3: CASRLTDRAEAFF. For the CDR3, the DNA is TGTGCCAGTAGGTTAACCGACAGGGCTGAAGCTTTCTTT.